This entry lists 8 T cell receptor beta chains sequenced from one sample in a study of long-term antiretroviral therapy in people with HIV. Researchers ran immunoSEQ v3.0 at survey level. The assay was immunoSEQ multiplex PCR, and TCRdb's table has in-frame clones only and misses some. The sample has tens of thousands of clones; less than 85% are singletons. This specimen was unsorted PBMCs, taken 3.4 years after starting antiretroviral therapy. These receptors were taken from a man aged 25-45 years with HIV.

The chain combines TRBV28 with TRBJ1-2, with D possibly TRBD1 on 6 matching bases. In germline, CDR1 is MDHEN, CDR2 SYDVKM. The CDR3 consists of 13 residues. Trimming removed 5 bases at V and 7 bases at J, with 14 bases between. The CDR3 DNA reads TGTGCCAGCAGTCCTGCGACAGGCGGTGGCTACACCTTC. It translates to CASSPATGGGYTF.

CDR3 DNA: TGTGCCAGCAGTTTGAGGGTTCTTATGAACACTGAAGCTTTCTTT. Residues: CASSLRVLMNTEAFF. V usage is TRBV28 and J usage is TRBJ1-1; D gene uncertain. This CDR3 is built from 15 residues. V lost 3 bases to trimming and J lost 0 bases, with 11 bases between them. Looked up from germline, CDR1 is MDHEN and CDR2 is SYDVKM.

The chain combines TRBV28 with TRBJ1-2; 10 bases match TRBD1. The junction had 11 bases not matched to a gene; V was cut back by 2 bases and J by 8 bases. This CDR3 spans 16 amino acids. CDR1 and CDR2 (germline): MDHEN, SYDVKM. The CDR3 sequence is CASSLAGTGASLGYTF. The CDR3 DNA reads as TGTGCCAGCAGTTTAGCCGGGACAGGGGCGTCGTTAGGCTACACCTTC.

The chain combines TRBV6-5 with TRBJ1-1; no clear D. V lost 8 bases, J lost 5 bases, and 12 bases lay in between. CDR1 is MNHEY, CDR2 SVGAGI, per germline. The CDR3 runs to 12 residues. The CDR3 coding sequence is TGTGCCAGCCACGTAGTGGGTACTGAAGCTTTCTTT. It specifies CASHVVGTEAFF.

In its sample, this clone was seen a few times. The rearrangement uses TRBV4-3 and TRBJ1-4, with TRBD1 as a possible D gene (5 bases). The germline V gene has CDR1 LGHNA and CDR2 YSLEER. V was pared by 7 bases and J by 13 bases, with 25 bases between. This CDR3 has 15 residues. The CDR3 here is CASTSGLRIGDRLFF. The DNA of the CDR3 is TGCGCCAGCACTTCGGGACTGAGGATTGGGGATAGACTGTTTTTT.

V and J are TRBV5-1 and TRBJ2-7; TRBD1 matches at 7 bases. Germline V lookup: CDR1 SGHRS, CDR2 YFSETQ. The CDR3 covers 16 residues. V was pared by 4 bases and J by 0 bases, with 10 bases of the junction left unmatched. The CDR3 region is CASSPGQALRSYEQYF. The CDR3, as DNA: TGCGCCAGCAGCCCAGGACAGGCTTTACGCTCCTACGAGCAGTACTTC.

The chain recombines TRBV10-2 with TRBJ2-7; 11 positions agree with TRBD2. V dropped 7 bases and J dropped 3; count of bases not matched to a gene: 2. Germline lookup yields CDR1 WSHSY and CDR2 SAAADI. The CDR3 is 13 residues long. CDR3 loop: CASMGTSGYEQYF. CDR3 coding DNA: TGCGCCAGCATGGGGACTAGCGGCTACGAGCAGTACTTC.

The rearrangement links TRBV29-1 to TRBJ2-7; D is ambiguous. Germline V CDR1 and CDR2: SQVTM, ANQGSEA. The V end lost 4 bases, the J end lost 9 bases, and 16 bases lay between the germline ends. The CDR3 is made up of 12 amino acids. CDR3 in DNA: TGCAGCGTTGGCCCATCTCGTACGGTGCAGTACTTC. Translating gives CSVGPSRTVQYF.